The 11 T cell receptor beta chains below were found in one sample sequenced in a study of PD-1 blockade in classical Hodgkin lymphoma. Sample time point: cycle 4 day 1 (C4D1), after six to seven weeks of nivolumab. There was relapse after autologous stem cell transplantation in every patient, and there was variation in brentuximab vedotin exposure. The data were produced by immunoSEQ multiplex PCR, yet TCRdb's version contains in-frame clones alone and is incomplete. The data show 40,000 to 55,000 clones, with 78% seen just once and 37% held by the top ten. The input for sequencing was peripheral blood mononuclear cells (PBMCs), taken before the fourth cycle of nivolumab. These TCRs come from a human donor with classical Hodgkin lymphoma.

In DNA, the CDR3 is TGTGCCAGTAGTATCGGACAGGGCAATTCCGAGACCCAGTACTTC. It translates to CASSIGQGNSETQYF. The gene calls are TRBV19 and TRBJ2-5; 8 bases map to TRBD1. The V gene's germline CDR1 is LNHDA and CDR2 SQIVND (reference sequence). CDR3 size: 15 residues. V shed 3 bases and J 5 bases; nucleotides not matched to a gene: 8.

This clone was seen just once. This sequence joins TRBV19 and TRBJ2-5; tentative D call: TRBD2 (6 bases). Per germline, CDR1 LNHDA and CDR2 SQIVND (reference sequence). This CDR3 region has 12 residues. Deletions cut 4 bases from V and 7 bases from J, with 10 bases between. CDR3 bases: TGTGCCAGTAGTACCCTCGGGGGGACCCAGTACTTC. It codes for CASSTLGGTQYF.

This clone is a singleton in its sample. CDR3 residues: CASSIPDRVEAFF. The CDR3 nucleotides are TGTGCCAGTAGTATCCCGGACAGGGTCGAAGCTTTCTTT. The rearrangement joins TRBV19 to TRBJ1-1, with 8 positions matching TRBD1. CDR1 and CDR2 from the germline V gene are LNHDA and SQIVND (reference sequence). The CDR3 has 13 amino acids. J was trimmed by 8 bases and V by 3 bases; bases with no gene match: 5.

V gene TRBV6-5 combines with J gene TRBJ1-1; D call uncertain. Germline V gene data show CDR1 as MNHEY and CDR2 as SVGAGI. The CDR3 sequence is 15 residues long. V was pared by 6 bases and J by 6 bases, with 20 bases between. The CDR3 sequence: CASSDGSLKGSEAFF. CDR3 coding DNA: TGTGCCAGCAGCGACGGGTCTCTTAAGGGTTCTGAAGCTTTCTTT.

The V and J genes are TRBV5-1 and TRBJ2-2, with a tentative D call TRBD2 (6 bases). The CDR3 has 15 amino acids. Germline assignment: CDR1 SGHRS and CDR2 YFSETQ. The V and J ends lost 7 bases and 3 bases respectively, with 16 bases between them. CDR3 DNA sequence: TGCGCCAGCGGCGCGGGGAACGGGGACACCGGGGAGCTGTTTTTT. This codes for CASGAGNGDTGELFF.

The chain recombines TRBV6-5 with TRBJ1-4; D might be TRBD1 (6 bases). Germline V lookup: CDR1 MNHEY, CDR2 SVGAGI. The CDR3 sequence is 15 residues long. V was pared by 2 bases and J by 2 bases, with 9 bases between. CDR3 bases: TGTGCCAGCAGTTACACGAGGGGGACTAATGAAAAACTGTTTTTT. Amino acids: CASSYTRGTNEKLFF.

The rearrangement uses TRBV7-8 and TRBJ1-1; no clear D. Trimming removed 3 bases at V and 1 base at J, with 12 bases between. CDR1 and CDR2 from the germline V gene are SGHVS and FQNEAQ. This CDR3 is built from 15 residues. CDR3 bases: TGTGCCAGCAGCTTTGTCGCCTGGCGGAACACTGAAGCTTTCTTT. Amino acids: CASSFVAWRNTEAFF.

This chain joins TRBV6-5 and TRBJ1-2; D unresolved. CDR1 and CDR2 from the germline V gene are MNHEY and SVGAGI. The CDR3 is 15 residues long. V lost 0 bases, J lost 8 bases, and 16 bases lay in between. In DNA form, the CDR3 reads TGTGCCAGCAGTTACTCTTGGGGTGTCACGCGCGGCTACACCTTC. Its protein product is CASSYSWGVTRGYTF.

The chain uses TRBV10-3 and TRBJ2-7; 10 nucleotides line up with TRBD1. V trimming: 6 bases; J trimming: 1 base; junction bases outside the gene matches: 6. The length of the CDR3 is 15 residues. The germline V gene encodes CDR1 ENHRY and CDR2 SYGVKD. Here the CDR3 DNA reads TGTGCCATCAGCCTCGGACAGGGGGAGTCCTACGAGCAGTACTTC. It yields the protein CAISLGQGESYEQYF.

The V gene is TRBV29-1, the J gene TRBJ1-6, with a tentative D call TRBD1 (6 bases). This CDR3 is built from 15 residues. V was pared by 3 bases and J by 4 bases, with 13 bases between. Looked up from germline, CDR1 is SQVTM and CDR2 is ANQGSEA. The CDR3 is CSVDRRQEYNSPLHF. The CDR3 DNA follows: TGCAGCGTTGATCGTCGACAGGAGTATAATTCACCCCTCCACTTT.

The chain uses TRBV5-1 and TRBJ2-1, with 7 positions matching TRBD1. The germline CDR1 and CDR2 sequences are SGHRS and YFSETQ. The V gene end was trimmed by 9 bases and the J gene end by 4 bases; junction bases not matched to a gene: 10. The CDR3 has 14 amino acids. The CDR3 protein is CATASGTAYNEQFF. CDR3 bases: TGCGCCACCGCCTCCGGGACAGCTTACAATGAGCAGTTCTTC. The full variable domain, rest sourced from reference TRBV5-1 and TRBJ2-1, is KAGVTQTPRYLIKTRGQQVTLSCSPISGHRSVSWYQQTPGQGLQFLFEYFSETQRNKGNFPGRFSGRQFSNSRSEMNVSTLELGDSALYLCATASGTAYNEQFFGPGTRLTVL.